The clone carrying this TCR beta chain has just a few counts. The data belong to a study of T cells in Graves' hyperthyroidism and ophthalmopathy. Amplified TCR beta CDR3 regions came from RNA transcripts. TCR CDR3 regions were first amplified by RT-PCR with HTBI primers. TCRdb re-called the multiplex PCR reads with MiXCR, one entry per CDR3 protein. The sample has under 650,000 distinct CDR3 sequences; around 15% are singletons. This TCR was sampled from a woman between 25 and 40 years old with Graves' hyperthyroidism. Material: blood.

The chain's CDR3 is CASSLTGVPTWVSYTF. The CDR3 DNA sequence: TGTGCCAGCAGTTTAACCGGGGTTCCCACCTGGGTAAGCTACACCTTC. V is TRBV6-2 or TRBV6-3 and J is TRBJ1-2; D unresolved. There are 16 residues in the CDR3. The germline CDR1 and CDR2 sequences are MNHEY and SVGEGT. Trimming took off 4 bases at V and 9 bases at J, with 24 bases between the two ends.